One and the same sample provided the 24 T cell receptor beta chains below, sequenced in a study of siplizumab effects on memory and regulatory T cells. The data were produced by immunoSEQ multiplex PCR, yet TCRdb's version contains in-frame clones alone and is incomplete. The sample holds under 85,000 clones, over 75% seen once. Sequenced input: Tregs sorted from blood. The receptors were gathered from a human donor in good health.

The sample holds a few counts of this clone. V and J are TRBV7-2 and TRBJ2-2; TRBD2 matches 9 bases. Germline V lookup: CDR1 SGHTA, CDR2 FQGNSA. With V trimmed by 2 bases and J by 3 bases, 10 bases remained unmatched. This CDR3 contains 18 residues. As DNA, the CDR3 is TGTGCCAGCAGCTTAAACCCCAGGGCGGGAGGGTACACCGGGGAGCTGTTTTTT. This translates into CASSLNPRAGGYTGELFF.

The genes are TRBV7-9 and TRBJ2-5; D uncertain. This CDR3 has 12 amino acids. V was pared by 3 bases and J by 9 bases, with 11 bases between. Germline CDR1 and CDR2: SEHNR and FQNEAQ (reference sequence). CDR3 loop: CASSFGPNSQYF. The CDR3 bases are TGTGCCAGCAGCTTTGGTCCCAACTCCCAGTACTTC.

This chain connects TRBV6-5 to TRBJ2-1, with D perhaps TRBD1 (5 bases). The CDR3 spans 14 residues. V was cut by 5 bases and J by 6 bases, with 14 bases left in between. Germline CDR1 is MNHEY and CDR2 is SVGAGI. As DNA, the CDR3 is TGTGCCAGCAGTCCTATCAGGGTAGTCAATGAGCAGTTCTTC. It codes for CASSPIRVVNEQFF.

This chain connects TRBV11-2 to TRBJ2-1, with 12 bases identical to TRBD2. V shed 3 bases, J shed 5 bases, and the junction held 5 bases outside the gene matches. CDR1 SGHAT and CDR2 FQNNGV come from the germline V gene. This CDR3 has 16 amino acids. The CDR3 sequence is CASSFLAGGEHNEQFF. The CDR3 DNA is TGTGCCAGCAGCTTTCTAGCGGGGGGGGAACACAATGAGCAGTTCTTC.

V is TRBV20-1 and J is TRBJ1-2; no clear D gene. The CDR3 covers 9 residues. The germline V gene has CDR1 DFQATT and CDR2 SNEGSKA (reference sequence). Trimming took off 3 bases at V and 7 bases at J, with 3 bases between the two ends. In nucleotides, the CDR3 is TGCAGTGCTAGGTCTGGCTACACCTTC. Protein product: CSARSGYTF.

The V call is TRBV19, the J call TRBJ2-3, with 12 bases identical to TRBD2. Trimming cost V 9 bases and J 5 bases; bases outside gene matches: 9. Germline V gives CDR1 LNHDA, CDR2 SQIVND (reference sequence). CDR3 length equals 15 residues. Written as DNA, the CDR3 is TGTGCCAGCAGCCGACTAGCGGGAGTGAAAGATACGCAGTATTTT. Translated: CASSRLAGVKDTQYF.

The rearrangement joins TRBV7-2 to TRBJ2-5; tentatively, D is TRBD1 (6 bases). Germline CDR1 reads SGHTA; CDR2 reads FQGNSA. The length of the CDR3 is 13 residues. Between the trimmed V and J ends, which lost 6 bases and 5 bases, there was a span of 13 bases. In DNA form, the CDR3 reads TGTGCCAGCAGTAGAGGACAGACGGAGACCCAGTACTTC. Residues: CASSRGQTETQYF. Full variable domain (missing parts from reference TRBV7-2 and TRBJ2-5): GAGVSQSPSNKVTEKGKDVELRCDPISGHTALYWYRQSLGQGLEFLIYFQGNSAPDKSGLPSDRFSAERTGGSVSTLTIQRTQQEDSAVYLCASSRGQTETQYFGPGTRLLVL.

This chain joins TRBV7-2 and TRBJ2-1; no firm D call. CDR3 length: 14 amino acids. The germline V gene has CDR1 SGHTA and CDR2 FQGNSA. V lost 0 bases and J lost 5, with 8 bases in between. CDR3 sequence (DNA): TGTGCCAGCAGCTTAGCGCACCTAGACAATGAGCAGTTCTTC. Residues: CASSLAHLDNEQFF.

The chain couples TRBV29-1 to TRBJ2-7, with D hard to call. Germline V gene lookup returns CDR1 SQVTM and CDR2 ANQGSEA. The CDR3 sequence is 13 residues long. Trimming took off 1 base at V and 2 bases at J, with 9 bases between the two ends. The CDR3 DNA sequence: TGCAGCGTTGAAGCTGGGTTCCCCTACGAGCAGTACTTC. Encoded protein: CSVEAGFPYEQYF.

The chain links TRBV19 to TRBJ2-1; the match to TRBD2 covers 8 bases. The junction had 9 bases not matched to a gene; V was cut back by 1 base and J by 4 bases. This CDR3 contains 17 residues. Germline V gene data show CDR1 as LNHDA and CDR2 as SQIVND (reference sequence). The DNA for the CDR3 is TGTGCCAGTAGTATAGGTCCCGGGAGGGGTTTTTACAATGAGCAGTTCTTC. This gives the protein CASSIGPGRGFYNEQFF.

The V call is TRBV5-1, the J call TRBJ1-1; TRBD1 matches at 9 bases. In germline, CDR1 is SGHRS, CDR2 YFSETQ. The V gene end was trimmed by 4 bases and the J gene end by 5 bases; junction bases not matched to a gene: 6. The CDR3 is 14 residues long. DNA of the CDR3: TGCGCCAGCAGCCCTCGAGACAGGGGGACTGAAGCTTTCTTT. Its protein product is CASSPRDRGTEAFF.

This chain links TRBV11-3 with TRBJ1-6; D uncertain. The V end was cut by 0 bases, the J end by 10 bases, with 10 bases between. The CDR3 has 14 residues. Per germline, CDR1 SGHNT and CDR2 YENEEA. CDR3 coding DNA: TGTGCCAGCAGCTTAGATGTCCAGAGCTCACCCCTCCACTTT. It codes for CASSLDVQSSPLHF.

V and J are TRBV4-3 and TRBJ1-1; D is possibly TRBD1 (5 bases). V lost 1 base and J lost 4, with 16 bases in between. Germline V gene data show CDR1 as LGHNA and CDR2 as YSLEER. There are 16 residues in the CDR3. The DNA for the CDR3 is TGCGCCAGCAGCCAAGGGGTCCTCCTGGGGGGCACTGAAGCTTTCTTT. It is translated as CASSQGVLLGGTEAFF.

The gene calls are TRBV5-1 and TRBJ1-1; no firm D call. The CDR3 has 14 residues. Trimming stripped 4 bases from V and 2 bases from J, with 12 bases between. Germline V lookup: CDR1 SGHRS, CDR2 YFSETQ. The CDR3 DNA is TGCGCCAGCAGCCGACGGCTCGCCAACACTGAAGCTTTCTTT. Translating gives CASSRRLANTEAFF.

The CDR3 DNA reads TGTGCCAGCAGCTTACGACTAGCGGGAGGAGAGACCCAGTACTTC. Protein sequence: CASSLRLAGGETQYF. The genes are TRBV5-4 and TRBJ2-5; 13 nucleotides line up with TRBD2. Looked up from germline, CDR1 is SGHNT and CDR2 is YYREEE (reference sequence). This CDR3 is 15 amino acids long. Trimming removed 2 bases from V and 4 bases from J; junction bases left unmatched: 2.

The chain uses TRBV13 and TRBJ2-1; weak D call: TRBD2 (6 bases). There are 10 residues in the CDR3. Germline lookup yields CDR1 PRHDT and CDR2 FYEKMQ (reference sequence). Trimming left V 6 bases short and J 13 bases short, with 10 bases between. DNA for the CDR3: TGTGCCAGCAGTGGCGGGGTCCAGTTCTTC. Its protein product is CASSGGVQFF.

The CDR3 DNA reads as TGTGCCAGCAGTGACCCCCAACTAGCGGGAGCTGGGGATACGCAGTATTTT. As protein: CASSDPQLAGAGDTQYF. This sequence joins TRBV2 and TRBJ2-3; TRBD2 matches 11 bases. The CDR3 is made up of 17 amino acids. CDR1 is SNHLY, CDR2 FYNNEI, per germline. The V gene end was trimmed by 3 bases and the J gene end by 6 bases; junction bases not matched to a gene: 11.

The CDR3 DNA sequence: TGCGCCAGCAGCCAAGACCCGGGACTAGCGGGACTCGGGGAGCTGTTTTTT. Translation gives CASSQDPGLAGLGELFF. The chain couples TRBV4-1 to TRBJ2-2, with 13 bases identical to TRBD2. Germline CDR1 MGHRA, CDR2 YSYEKL. After removal of 0 bases from V and 7 bases from J, the junction contained 5 bases not matched to a gene. The CDR3 contains 17 residues.

The chain couples TRBV5-4 to TRBJ2-1, with 8 nucleotides matching TRBD2. This CDR3 spans 14 amino acids. Germline V CDR1 and CDR2: SGHNT, YYREEE (reference sequence). J was trimmed by 5 bases and V by 2 bases; bases with no gene match: 3. CDR3 sequence reads: CASSFAGGDNEQFF. CDR3 bases: TGTGCCAGCAGCTTCGCGGGAGGAGACAATGAGCAGTTCTTC.

The chain recombines TRBV11-3 with TRBJ2-5; D remains ambiguous. CDR1 and CDR2 from the germline V gene are SGHNT and YENEEA. V lost 0 bases and J lost 2, with 16 bases in between. This CDR3 has 17 residues. Written as DNA, the CDR3 is TGTGCCAGCAGCTTAGACGTAGGCCGCCGGTATCAAGAGACCCAGTACTTC. Its translation: CASSLDVGRRYQETQYF.

The rearrangement uses TRBV7-8 and TRBJ2-2; 7 bases agree with TRBD2. Germline-derived CDR1 and CDR2 are SGHVS and FQNEAQ. With 5 bases clipped from V and 0 bases from J, the junction kept 6 bases outside the gene matches. CDR3 length equals 16 residues. The CDR3 coding sequence is TGTGCCAGCAGCCGGACTAGAGACACGAACACCGGGGAGCTGTTTTTT. As protein: CASSRTRDTNTGELFF.

The CDR3 DNA sequence: TGTGCCAGCAGCTTCACCCCGACAGGGCAAGAGACCCAGTACTTC. Translated, it gives CASSFTPTGQETQYF. The genes are TRBV7-8 and TRBJ2-5, with 7 bases that match TRBD1. J was trimmed by 2 bases and V by 3 bases; bases with no gene match: 6. The CDR3 is 15 residues long. The germline CDR1 and CDR2 sequences are SGHVS and FQNEAQ.

V gene TRBV7-2 combines with J gene TRBJ2-1, with D possibly matching TRBD2 (5 bases). This CDR3 has 14 residues. V lost 1 base and J lost 8, with 12 bases in between. Germline assignment: CDR1 SGHTA and CDR2 FQGNSA. Here the CDR3 reads CASSLVPGIYEQFF. The CDR3 DNA sequence: TGTGCCAGCAGCTTAGTCCCCGGGATCTATGAGCAGTTCTTC.

The V and J genes are TRBV7-8 and TRBJ2-7, with 9 bases aligning to TRBD2. Germline V CDR1 and CDR2: SGHVS, FQNEAQ. The CDR3 has 15 residues. V lost 5 bases to trimming and J lost 6 bases; unmatched junction nucleotides: 11. As DNA, the CDR3 is TGTGCCAGCAGCCTAGTCAGCGGGAGGAACGGCGAGCAGTACTTC. Encoded protein: CASSLVSGRNGEQYF.